A selection of T cell receptor beta chains follows, all from one sample in a study of T cells after yellow fever vaccination. TCRdb recomputed calls from the 5' RACE reads with MiXCR, one row per CDR3 protein. The sample lists 150,000 or so distinct CDR3 sequences; approximately 6.6% were seen once. The sequencing used CD4+ T cells sorted from PBMCs, collected 10 days after the yellow fever booster vaccination. Source of these receptors: a man aged 25 to 45 who received the YFV17D yellow fever vaccine. The CDR3 runs from the conserved cysteine through the conserved F or W. The D gene is left open where the match is weak. A clone size is listed for some rows: how often the clone was seen (once, few, many), or a class if it is expanded.

cdr3_aa cdr3_nt clone_size v_call d_call j_call
CASSLAYGGETEAFF TGTGCCAGCAGCTTAGCCTATGGGGGGGAGACTGAAGCTTTCTTT - TRBV7-8 - TRBJ1-1
CSATSNTEAFF TGCAGTGCTACTTCTAACACTGAAGCTTTCTTT many TRBV20-1 - TRBJ1-1
CSARVGTLNYGYTF TGCAGTGCTAGAGTTGGAACTTTAAACTATGGCTACACCTTC many TRBV20-1 - TRBJ1-2
CASSVGTTVNEQFF TGCGCCAGCAGCGTCGGGACTACCGTGAATGAGCAGTTCTTC many TRBV5-1 TRBD2 TRBJ2-1
CATRGTGRNTEAFF TGTGCCACCAGGGGGACAGGGCGAAACACTGAAGCTTTCTTT many TRBV28 TRBD1 TRBJ1-1
CASSLAGGVIGSNEQFF TGCGCCAGCAGCTTGGCCGGGGGGGTCATCGGCAGCAATGAGCAGTTCTTC many TRBV5-1 TRBD2 TRBJ2-1
CASSPQVAASPLHF TGTGCCAGCAGTCCCCAGGTAGCGGCTTCACCCCTCCACTTT many TRBV6-5 - TRBJ1-6
CASSLARRSGELFF TGTGCCAGCAGCCTAGCTCGGAGGTCCGGGGAGCTGTTTTTT many TRBV7-3 - TRBJ2-2
CASSFVGHSYNEQFF TGCGCCAGCAGCTTTGTGGGCCACTCCTACAATGAGCAGTTCTTC - TRBV5-1 - TRBJ2-1
CASSQVGQWGGRTGELFF TGCGCCAGCAGCCAAGTGGGGCAATGGGGGGGTCGGACCGGGGAGCTGTTTTTT many TRBV4-3 TRBD2 TRBJ2-2
CAIVSGTDSYEQYF TGTGCCATCGTCAGCGGGACAGATTCCTACGAGCAGTACTTC - TRBV19 - TRBJ2-7
CASSLRMNTEAFF TGTGCCAGCAGTTTACGGATGAACACTGAAGCTTTCTTT many TRBV27 - TRBJ1-1
CASSQEALVDEQYF TGTGCCAGCAGCCAAGAGGCCCTAGTCGACGAGCAGTACTTC many TRBV3-1 - TRBJ2-7
CASSLGAVSSGNTIYF TGTGCCAGCAGCTTAGGGGCCGTTAGCTCTGGAAACACCATATATTTT many TRBV7-3 - TRBJ1-3
CSGVSGGTGYTF TGCAGCGGGGTCAGCGGGGGCACTGGCTACACCTTC many TRBV29-1 - TRBJ1-2
CASSSYAEAFF TGTGCCAGCAGTTCCTACGCTGAAGCTTTCTTT many TRBV12-3/TRBV12-4 - TRBJ1-1
CASSSRGGAAVF TGTGCCAGCAGTTCGCGGGGGGGGGCGGCGGTTTTT - TRBV7-8 - TRBJ1-4
CAISESQLLAGGSNEQFF TGTGCCATCAGTGAGTCCCAACTACTAGCGGGAGGAAGCAATGAGCAGTTCTTC many TRBV10-3 TRBD2 TRBJ2-1
CSARPRQGERYGYTF TGCAGTGCTAGACCTCGACAGGGGGAGCGCTATGGCTACACCTTC few TRBV20-1 TRBD1 TRBJ1-2
CASSAELGSYEQYF TGTGCCAGCAGCGCGGAGTTGGGGTCCTACGAGCAGTACTTC many TRBV6-1 - TRBJ2-7
CASSQSPGQGVEQYF TGTGCCAGCAGCCAATCCCCGGGACAGGGTGTCGAGCAGTACTTC many TRBV3-1 TRBD1 TRBJ2-7
CSASRGMADTQYF TGCAGTGCTAGTCGGGGGATGGCAGATACGCAGTATTTT many TRBV20-1 - TRBJ2-3
CASSFEGRDTEAFF TGTGCCAGCAGCTTTGAGGGCCGGGACACTGAAGCTTTCTTT many TRBV7-9 - TRBJ1-1
CASSRISGRETQYF TGCGCCAGCAGCCGTATTAGCGGGAGAGAGACCCAGTACTTC many TRBV5-1 TRBD2 TRBJ2-5
CASSFSRRSYEQYF TGTGCCAGCAGTTTTTCGCGGCGCTCCTACGAGCAGTACTTC many TRBV12-3/TRBV12-4 - TRBJ2-7
CASSLLGGGSTDTQYF TGTGCCAGCAGCCTTCTCGGGGGGGGTAGCACAGATACGCAGTATTTT many TRBV4-2 TRBD2 TRBJ2-3
CASSTRTGGIYGYTF TGTGCCAGCAGCACACGGACAGGGGGAATCTATGGCTACACCTTC many TRBV3-1 TRBD1 TRBJ1-2
CASSTDSQVTGELFF TGTGCCAGCAGCACCGACTCCCAGGTCACCGGGGAGCTGTTTTTT - TRBV5-4 - TRBJ2-2
CATSAYRESSYNEQFF TGTGCCACCAGTGCCTACAGGGAGAGCTCCTACAATGAGCAGTTCTTC many TRBV24-1 - TRBJ2-1
CASSPGGTLADTQYF TGTGCCAGCTCACCAGGGGGCACGTTGGCAGATACGCAGTATTTT many TRBV18 - TRBJ2-3
CASSYSTINTGELFF TGTGCCAGCAGTTACTCGACGATAAACACCGGGGAGCTGTTTTTT many TRBV6-5 - TRBJ2-2
CASSLATSGFNEQFF TGCGCCAGCAGCTTGGCGACTAGCGGGTTCAATGAGCAGTTCTTC many TRBV5-1 TRBD2 TRBJ2-1
CAWSVRSSGRVNEQYF TGTGCCTGGAGTGTACGTTCCAGCGGGAGGGTGAACGAGCAGTACTTC few TRBV30 TRBD2 TRBJ2-7
CASSQGQANYGYTF TGTGCCAGCAGCCAGGGACAGGCTAACTATGGCTACACCTTC few TRBV5-5 TRBD1 TRBJ1-2
CASSLVDIVYFYEQYF TGTGCCAGCAGCTTGGTGGATATAGTGTACTTCTACGAGCAGTACTTC many TRBV5-5 - TRBJ2-7
CATSSGTSTGEQYF TGTGCCACCAGCAGCGGGACTAGCACCGGCGAGCAGTACTTC few TRBV15 TRBD2 TRBJ2-7
CASSLGRGDSYNEQFF TGTGCCAGCAGCTTGGGCCGGGGAGACTCCTACAATGAGCAGTTCTTC few TRBV5-4 - TRBJ2-1
CASSLDIRYTDTQYF TGTGCCAGCAGCCTCGACATAAGATACACAGATACGCAGTATTTT many TRBV5-4 - TRBJ2-3
CASSQNLSPGGGEKLFF TGTGCCAGCAGCCAAAATCTATCTCCCGGGGGCGGTGAAAAACTGTTTTTT few TRBV4-2 - TRBJ1-4
CSAAGTGRAGANVLTF TGCAGCGCAGCCGGGACAGGCCGCGCTGGGGCCAACGTCCTGACTTTC few TRBV29-1 TRBD1 TRBJ2-6
CASSSLSGRASGELFF TGTGCCAGCAGCTCGCTTAGCGGGAGGGCCTCCGGGGAGCTGTTTTTT many TRBV5-4 TRBD2 TRBJ2-2
CASSSTGSRPEQYF TGTGCCAGCAGTTCCACGGGATCTCGTCCCGAGCAGTACTTC few TRBV6-5 - TRBJ2-7
CATSRGLAGGDTQYF TGTGCCACCAGCAGAGGCCTAGCGGGAGGGGATACGCAGTATTTT - TRBV15 TRBD2 TRBJ2-3
CASTLHPQGAGDTQYF TGTGCCAGCACCCTACACCCACAGGGGGCGGGAGATACGCAGTATTTT many TRBV27 TRBD1 TRBJ2-3
CASSQGPGSYEQYF TGTGCCAGCAGCCAAGGGCCGGGCTCCTACGAGCAGTACTTC many TRBV14 - TRBJ2-7
CSARVGDSNQPQHF TGCAGTGCTAGAGTGGGGGATAGCAATCAGCCCCAGCATTTT many TRBV20-1 - TRBJ1-5
CASSPQGALGNTIYF TGTGCCAGCAGCCCCCAGGGGGCGCTCGGAAACACCATATATTTT many TRBV28 TRBD1 TRBJ1-3
CASRRTGSYEQYF TGTGCCAGCAGAAGAACAGGTTCCTACGAGCAGTACTTC many TRBV28 - TRBJ2-7
CASSYSRDTGELFF TGTGCCAGCAGTTACTCGAGGGACACCGGGGAGCTGTTTTTT many TRBV6-5 - TRBJ2-2
CASSSKLRGSGYIQYF TGTGCCAGCAGCTCTAAGCTCAGGGGGTCGGGGTACATTCAGTACTTC many TRBV7-2 TRBD1 TRBJ2-4
CASTSGNEKLFF TGTGCCAGCACCTCAGGGAATGAAAAACTGTTTTTT many TRBV27 - TRBJ1-4
CSVLGNRDYEQYF TGCAGCGTTCTGGGGAACCGGGACTACGAGCAGTACTTC - TRBV29-1 - TRBJ2-7